These 12 T cell receptor beta chains share one sample of origin, sequenced in a study of blood T cell repertoires in COVID-19. TCRdb keeps only in-frame clones here, not all; method: immunoSEQ multiplex PCR. The table has roughly 130,000 clones, 65% to 85% seen once. Source material: peripheral blood. The receptor set was obtained from a woman in her seventies with acute or convalescent COVID-19.

This clone appeared a single time. V and J are TRBV5-1 and TRBJ2-5; 9 bases fit TRBD1. This CDR3 has 17 amino acids. CDR1 SGHRS and CDR2 YFSETQ come from the germline V gene. V shed 0 bases and J 4 bases; nucleotides not matched to a gene: 10. CDR3 region: CASSLAPGQGRGETQYF. The CDR3 nucleotides read TGCGCCAGCAGCTTGGCGCCCGGACAGGGGAGGGGAGAGACCCAGTACTTC.

This clone was detected a few times. This chain links TRBV24-1 with TRBJ1-5; D not resolved. This CDR3 region has 15 residues. V lost 4 bases and J 2 bases, leaving 11 bases between the germline ends. Germline CDR1 reads KGHDR; CDR2 reads SFDVKD. CDR3 sequence reads: CATSDPGVGNQPQHF. CDR3 DNA sequence: TGTGCCACCAGTGACCCCGGGGTGGGCAATCAGCCCCAGCATTTT.

The chain has TRBV19 and TRBJ2-7; D is unclear. Germline lookup yields CDR1 LNHDA and CDR2 SQIVND (reference sequence). V was trimmed by 4 bases and J by 0 bases, leaving 7 bases between them. This CDR3 is built from 13 residues. The CDR3 sequence is CASSTQNSYEQYF. The CDR3, as DNA: TGTGCCAGTAGTACTCAGAACTCCTACGAGCAGTACTTC.

The chain uses TRBV29-1 and TRBJ2-5, with TRBD2 matching over 7 bases. Trimming at V came to 4 bases and at J to 4 bases, leaving 6 bases not matched to a gene. This CDR3 spans 13 amino acids. Germline loops: CDR1 SQVTM, CDR2 ANQGSEA. The CDR3 sequence is CSVAGGRGETQYF. Here the CDR3 DNA reads TGCAGCGTTGCCGGGGGGAGGGGAGAGACCCAGTACTTC.

Turning to this clone: This sample includes further DNA sequences coding for the same CDR3. The chain carries TRBV9 and TRBJ2-2; weak D call: TRBD2 (6 bases). V was shortened by 0 bases and J by 8 bases, with 8 bases between the two germline ends. This CDR3 is 13 amino acids long. In germline, CDR1 is SGDLS, CDR2 YYNGEE. CDR3 in DNA: TGTGCCAGCAGCGTAGGGGGGACTGGGGAGCTGTTTTTT. Translating it yields CASSVGGTGELFF.

This clone was observed a few times. This chain joins TRBV19 and TRBJ1-5, with 7 bases that match TRBD1. This CDR3 spans 17 amino acids. Germline CDR1 and CDR2: LNHDA and SQIVND (reference sequence). Trimming cost V 4 bases and J 2 bases; bases outside gene matches: 11. Here the CDR3 reads CASSNRDTGVGNQPQHF. In nucleotides, the CDR3 is TGTGCCAGTAGTAATCGGGACACAGGGGTGGGCAATCAGCCCCAGCATTTT.

The chain links TRBV6-4 to TRBJ1-2; 9 bases fit TRBD1. CDR3 length: 17 amino acids. The V gene's germline CDR1 is MRHNA and CDR2 SNTAGT. The V and J ends lost 6 bases and 3 bases, in that order; junction bases with no gene match: 14. In DNA form, the CDR3 reads TGTGCCAGCAGCCCCTACAGGGGGCTTGATCTCTACTATGGCTACACCTTC. It encodes CASSPYRGLDLYYGYTF.

V gene TRBV10-3 combines with J gene TRBJ1-5, with 7 nucleotides matching TRBD1. With V trimmed by 10 bases and J by 0 bases, 9 bases remained unmatched. The CDR3 spans 15 residues. Germline loops: CDR1 ENHRY, CDR2 SYGVKD. CDR3 bases: TGTGCCACGAAGGAGGAGGGGGCTAGCAATCAGCCCCAGCATTTT. Encoded protein: CATKEEGASNQPQHF.

The rearrangement joins TRBV10-3 to TRBJ2-2; maybe TRBD1 (6 bases). The V gene's germline CDR1 is ENHRY and CDR2 SYGVKD. The germline V and J ends were trimmed by 3 bases and 6 bases, with 17 bases remaining between them. CDR3 size: 16 residues. CDR3 amino acids: CAISDLSRDTAGELFF. CDR3 coding DNA: TGTGCCATCAGTGACCTGTCCCGGGACACGGCCGGGGAGCTGTTTTTT.

The V and J genes are TRBV9 and TRBJ1-3; no reliable D call. V lost 0 bases and J 1 base, leaving 5 bases between the germline ends. The length of the CDR3 is 14 residues. Germline V gene sequence: CDR1 SGDLS, CDR2 YYNGEE. The CDR3 region has the DNA TGTGCCAGCAGCGTAGCGAGTTCTGGAAACACCATATATTTT. Its translation: CASSVASSGNTIYF.

The rearrangement joins TRBV7-9 to TRBJ1-1; maybe TRBD1 (6 bases). Between the trimmed V and J ends, which lost 6 bases and 1 base, there was a span of 12 bases. Germline V gives CDR1 SEHNR, CDR2 FQNEAQ (reference sequence). This CDR3 has 14 amino acids. Written as DNA, the CDR3 is TGTGCCAGCAGTCGACAGGCTTCGAACACTGAAGCTTTCTTT. This translates into CASSRQASNTEAFF.

This sequence joins TRBV7-2 and TRBJ1-3; the D gene is possibly TRBD1 (6 bases). Looked up from germline, CDR1 is SGHTA and CDR2 is FQGNSA. V lost 5 bases to trimming and J lost 1 base, with 12 bases between them. The CDR3 loop spans 15 amino acids. In nucleotides, the CDR3 is TGTGCCAGCAGCGCCACAGGGCCTTCTGGAAACACCATATATTTT. Residues: CASSATGPSGNTIYF.